The 21 T cell receptor beta chains in this list originate from one sample, sequenced in a study of blood T cells in healthy people across ages. Primers used in a second PCR of roughly 7 to 12 cycles were a sample-barcoded 5' primer and a J-beta primer mix. Via MiXCR, TCRdb re-called the 5' RACE reads, giving one row per CDR3 protein. Among more than 1 million distinct CDR3 sequences, 40% to 55% were seen once, and the ten largest hold approximately 20%. Sequencing was performed on blood. The receptors shown here come from a woman in her fifties or sixties in good health.

This chain connects TRBV29-1 to TRBJ1-2, with 8 bases aligning to TRBD1. V trimming: 3 bases; J trimming: 4 bases; junction bases outside the gene matches: 13. Germline loops: CDR1 SQVTM, CDR2 ANQGSEA. The CDR3 consists of 16 residues. The CDR3 spells CSVEGSPGGSSYGYTF. CDR3 DNA sequence: TGCAGCGTTGAGGGGAGCCCAGGGGGCTCGAGCTATGGCTACACCTTC.

The V gene is TRBV29-1, the J gene TRBJ2-1; TRBD2 matches at 15 bases. J lost 9 bases, V lost 7 bases, and 4 bases had no gene match. Germline V lookup: CDR1 SQVTM, CDR2 ANQGSEA. The CDR3 loop spans 13 amino acids. CDR3 amino acids: CSGGLAGGREQFF. DNA for the CDR3: TGCAGCGGCGGACTAGCGGGAGGGCGTGAGCAGTTCTTC.

V gene TRBV10-3 combines with J gene TRBJ1-2; D not certain. Trimming removed 4 bases from V and 8 bases from J, with 17 bases in between. CDR1 is ENHRY, CDR2 SYGVKD, per germline. This CDR3 spans 14 amino acids. Here the CDR3 DNA reads TGTGCCATCAGTGCCCCTCCTGAAGTCGGGGGCTACACCTTC. Translation gives CAISAPPEVGGYTF.

The chain employs TRBV2 and TRBJ1-2; 8 positions match TRBD1. There are 15 residues in the CDR3. Looked up from germline, CDR1 is SNHLY and CDR2 is FYNNEI. Trimming cost V 6 bases and J 6 bases; bases outside gene matches: 12. The CDR3 sequence: CASSYRTGRGHGYTF. CDR3 DNA sequence: TGTGCCAGCAGCTATAGGACAGGGCGAGGCCATGGCTACACCTTC.

This clonotype was counted between two and nine times. V usage is TRBV5-1 and J usage is TRBJ1-2, with D tentatively TRBD1 (5 bases). Germline CDR1 SGHRS, CDR2 YFSETQ. V was trimmed by 4 bases and J by 2 bases, leaving 12 bases between them. This CDR3 is built from 14 residues. CDR3 amino acids: CASSRDGKNYGYTF. CDR3 sequence (DNA): TGCGCCAGCAGCCGGGACGGGAAAAACTATGGCTACACCTTC.

This clonotype has just a few counts. This chain uses TRBV27 with TRBJ2-2, with D perhaps TRBD1 (6 bases). There are 15 residues in the CDR3. Germline assignment: CDR1 MNHEY and CDR2 SMNVEV (reference sequence). V shed 4 bases and J shed 2 bases, with 11 bases lying between them. Here the CDR3 DNA reads TGTGCCAGCAGTTCTCCGGGACACAACACCGGGGAGCTGTTTTTT. Translated, it gives CASSSPGHNTGELFF.

This clonotype has at least ten counts. V is TRBV7-3 and J is TRBJ2-3, with D maybe TRBD2 (6 bases). V lost 1 base to trimming and J lost 6 bases, with 8 bases between them. The CDR3 is made up of 13 amino acids. Germline loops: CDR1 SGHTA, CDR2 FQGTGA. The CDR3 nucleotides read TGTGCCAGCAGCTTAAGTAGCGGCGATACGCAGTATTTT. Encoded protein: CASSLSSGDTQYF.

The rearrangement joins TRBV20-1 to TRBJ2-6; a weak D match, TRBD1 (6 bases). In germline, CDR1 is DFQATT, CDR2 SNEGSKA (reference sequence). The germline V and J ends were trimmed by 0 bases and 0 bases, with 18 bases remaining between them. The CDR3 totals 19 residues. CDR3 sequence: CSARDRLRTARSGANVLTF. CDR3 in DNA: TGCAGTGCTAGAGATCGGCTCCGGACAGCCCGCTCTGGGGCCAACGTCCTGACTTTC.

The CDR3 DNA follows: TGCAGTGCTAGACGAGGTCTAGCGGGCTCCTACGAGCAGTACTTC. This translates into CSARRGLAGSYEQYF. V and J are TRBV20-1 and TRBJ2-7, with 8 nucleotides matching TRBD2. The CDR3 length is 15 residues. From germline, CDR1 is DFQATT and CDR2 SNEGSKA (reference sequence). V lost 2 bases and J lost 0; bases outside the gene matches: 6.

The chain uses TRBV5-5 and TRBJ2-3, with 8 bases lining up with TRBD2. The CDR3 loop spans 16 amino acids. Germline CDR1 is SGHKS and CDR2 is YYEKEE (reference sequence). After removal of 5 bases from V and 5 bases from J, the junction contained 13 bases not matched to a gene. DNA for the CDR3: TGTGCCAGCAGATCTGTGGGACTAGATGAGAAAGATACGCAGTATTTT. This translates into CASRSVGLDEKDTQYF.

The chain couples TRBV6-2 or TRBV6-3 to TRBJ1-6, with 8 bases matching TRBD1. V lost 7 bases and J lost 7; bases outside the gene matches: 9. Per the germline V gene, CDR1 is MNHEY and CDR2 is SVGEGT. CDR3 length equals 15 residues. The CDR3 protein is CASNYGQGNNSPLHF. In nucleotides, the CDR3 is TGTGCCAGCAACTACGGACAGGGAAACAATTCACCCCTCCACTTT.

This clonotype was detected many times. The J gene is TRBJ2-3, the V gene TRBV20-1, with TRBD2 matching 7 bases. V trimming: 5 bases; J trimming: 4 bases; junction bases outside the gene matches: 15. CDR1 is DFQATT and CDR2 is SNEGSKA in the germline V gene (reference sequence). This CDR3 has 16 residues. CDR3 nucleotide sequence: TGCAGTGCTTGGGGAGGAGGAGGGAGGGGTCCAGATACGCAGTATTTT. As protein: CSAWGGGGRGPDTQYF.

The sample holds a few counts of this clonotype. The CDR3 nucleotides read TGCAGTGCTTTCATGAGCGGAACCTACGAGCAGTACTTC. Translation: CSAFMSGTYEQYF. The chain couples TRBV20-1 to TRBJ2-7, with D possibly TRBD2 on 5 matching bases. The germline V gene encodes CDR1 DFQATT and CDR2 SNEGSKA (reference sequence). The CDR3 length is 13 residues. Trimming removed 5 bases from V and 2 bases from J, with 13 bases in between.

This clonotype showed up just once. The rearrangement links TRBV20-1 to TRBJ2-6; D remains unclear. This CDR3 contains 16 residues. The germline V and J ends were trimmed by 1 base and 5 bases, with 15 bases remaining between them. Germline CDR1 and CDR2: DFQATT and SNEGSKA (reference sequence). CDR3 bases: TGCAGTGCTAGAGGGGATTCTGATGAGAGGGCCAACGTCCTGACTTTC. Its protein product is CSARGDSDERANVLTF.

The chain is built from TRBV6-2 or TRBV6-3 and TRBJ2-6; D is uncertain. The CDR3 totals 13 residues. Germline V gene sequence: CDR1 MNHEY, CDR2 SVGEGT. Trimming stripped 7 bases from V and 0 bases from J, with 4 bases between. Here the CDR3 DNA reads TGTGCCAGCATATCCTCTGGGGCCAACGTCCTGACTTTC. Translating it yields CASISSGANVLTF.

The V and J genes are TRBV6-6 and TRBJ2-7, with D hard to call. Germline CDR1 reads MNHNY; CDR2 reads SVGAGI (reference sequence). The length of the CDR3 is 11 residues. Trimming shortened V by 2 bases and J by 7 bases, and 6 bases separated the two germline ends. The CDR3 DNA reads TGTGCCAGCAGTTACCTAAAAGAGCAGTACTTC. Its translation is CASSYLKEQYF.

The genes are TRBV18 and TRBJ2-7, with D perhaps TRBD1 or TRBD2 (5 bases each). V lost 8 bases and J 7 bases, leaving 18 bases between the germline ends. CDR1 and CDR2 (germline): KGHSH, LQKENI. The CDR3 has 13 amino acids. This CDR3 is CASVPQGSGEQYF. In DNA form, the CDR3 reads TGTGCCAGCGTACCGCAGGGATCGGGGGAGCAGTACTTC.

V gene TRBV12-3 or TRBV12-4 combines with J gene TRBJ2-3, with D possibly TRBD2 on 5 matching bases. This CDR3 has 15 amino acids. Trimming pared 3 bases from V and 7 bases from J, leaving 17 bases between. The CDR3 DNA is TGTGCCAGCAGTTTTATGGCGGGTCCTCGGAATACGCAGTATTTT. Protein product: CASSFMAGPRNTQYF.

The table lists this clonotype with a few counts. The chain employs TRBV14 and TRBJ2-1; D call uncertain. CDR1 and CDR2 (germline): SGHDN, FVKESK. CDR3 length equals 14 residues. Trimming cost V 0 bases and J 2 bases, with 5 bases left between them. The CDR3, as DNA: TGTGCCAGCAGCCAAGATCTGGCCTACAATGAGCAGTTCTTC. Encoded protein: CASSQDLAYNEQFF.

The chain employs TRBV10-3 and TRBJ1-5, with D possibly being TRBD1 (5 bases). Per germline, CDR1 ENHRY and CDR2 SYGVKD. The CDR3 extends over 16 amino acids. V lost 0 bases, J lost 2 bases, and 11 bases lay in between. The CDR3 loop reads CAISESRGGGNQPQHF. The CDR3 DNA follows: TGTGCCATCAGTGAGTCACGTGGGGGGGGCAATCAGCCCCAGCATTTT.

This clonotype turned up a few times. The chain links TRBV6-1 to TRBJ2-3; D is tentatively TRBD1 or TRBD2 (6 bases each). This CDR3 contains 15 residues. Trimming stripped 3 bases from V and 0 bases from J, with 10 bases between. Germline V lookup: CDR1 MNHNS, CDR2 SASEGT. This CDR3 is CASSEGGGSTDTQYF. The CDR3 nucleotides are TGTGCCAGCAGTGAGGGGGGCGGGAGCACAGATACGCAGTATTTT.